What follows are 15 T cell receptor beta chains derived from one specimen sequenced in a study of identical twins. TCRdb reprocessed the 5' RACE reads with MiXCR, giving one entry per CDR3 protein. The table has around 960,000 distinct CDR3 sequences, 9% to 15% seen once. The data were also submitted as part of a second study, on yellow fever vaccine responses in identical twins.

What was sequenced was PBMCs. The origin of the receptors is a woman between 18 and 29 years old in good health.

This clonotype has at least ten counts. The V and J genes are TRBV7-2 and TRBJ2-1; 10 bases agree with TRBD2. The germline CDR1 and CDR2 sequences are SGHTA and FQGNSA. This CDR3 comprises 19 residues. The J segment lost 8 bases and the V segment lost 0 bases, leaving 16 bases of the junction unmatched. The CDR3 DNA reads as TGTGCCAGCAGCTTAGCAAATACAAAAAAAGCGGGGGGGAGTGATGAGCAGTTCTTC. It specifies CASSLANTKKAGGSDEQFF.

There are many counts of this clonotype. This chain joins TRBV10-1 and TRBJ1-2; D is possibly TRBD1 (6 bases). This CDR3 is 15 amino acids long. The V gene's germline CDR1 is WNHNN and CDR2 SYGVQD (reference sequence). The V gene lost 6 bases and the J gene lost 4 bases, with 18 bases spanning the gap. The CDR3 DNA sequence: TGCGCCAGCAGCCCCCTTTCGGGGGGCCCCTATGGCTACACCTTC. Translating gives CASSPLSGGPYGYTF.

This clonotype was recorded once. This chain joins TRBV5-1 and TRBJ2-5; the match to TRBD2 covers 7 bases. Germline values: CDR1 SGHRS, CDR2 YFSETQ. The CDR3 extends over 15 amino acids. Germline trimming cut 0 bases from V and 5 bases from J; bases unmatched to any gene: 7. The CDR3 reads CASSLGAPGRETQYF. CDR3 sequence (DNA): TGCGCCAGCAGCTTGGGGGCTCCCGGGAGGGAGACCCAGTACTTC.

The rearrangement joins TRBV5-1 to TRBJ2-1; the match to TRBD2 covers 12 bases. V shed 4 bases and J 9 bases; nucleotides not matched to a gene: 8. This CDR3 region has 15 residues. The germline V gene has CDR1 SGHRS and CDR2 YFSETQ. The CDR3 DNA reads TGCGCCAGCAGCACCACTAGCGGGAGGCTGGGTGAGCAGTTCTTC. Protein product: CASSTTSGRLGEQFF.

A few counts support this clonotype. The chain joins TRBV6-1 to TRBJ2-1; TRBD2 agrees at 12 bases. J was trimmed by 5 bases and V by 4 bases; bases with no gene match: 9. Germline V gene lookup returns CDR1 MNHNS and CDR2 SASEGT. This CDR3 comprises 17 residues. The CDR3 reads CASSGTSGTSLDNEQFF. The CDR3 DNA sequence: TGTGCCAGCAGTGGGACTAGCGGGACATCGCTGGACAATGAGCAGTTCTTC.

There are many counts of this clonotype. V and J are TRBV5-1 and TRBJ2-7; 9 nucleotides align to TRBD1. The trim removed 9 bases at V and 1 base at J, leaving 8 bases unmatched. This CDR3 is built from 14 residues. Per germline, CDR1 SGHRS and CDR2 YFSETQ. The CDR3 DNA is TGCGCCACCCCGGGACAGGGTCCTTCCTACGAGCAGTACTTC. Translating it yields CATPGQGPSYEQYF.

This clonotype was detected only a few times. The V gene is TRBV12-3 or TRBV12-4, the J gene TRBJ1-6; the D gene is possibly TRBD1 (6 bases). V shed 3 bases and J shed 7 bases, with 13 bases lying between them. The length of the CDR3 is 15 residues. The CDR3 region has the DNA TGTGCCAGCAGTTTGGTTCTCACAGGGAATTCACCCCTCCACTTT. Its translation: CASSLVLTGNSPLHF.

The V and J genes are TRBV29-1 and TRBJ2-1; D uncertain. The CDR3 extends over 10 amino acids. The germline gives CDR1 SQVTM, CDR2 ANQGSEA. V was cut by 6 bases and J by 9 bases, with 9 bases left in between. DNA for the CDR3: TGCAGCGTGAAGGTTCCTGAGCAGTTCTTC. Amino acid sequence: CSVKVPEQFF.

This clonotype has only a few counts. The chain links TRBV5-1 to TRBJ2-5; 10 bases fit TRBD2. The length of the CDR3 is 16 residues. J lost 2 bases, V lost 2 bases, and 6 bases had no gene match. Germline CDR1 is SGHRS and CDR2 is YFSETQ. CDR3 in amino acids: CASSLSGLARQETQYF. CDR3 in DNA: TGCGCCAGCAGCTTATCGGGACTAGCGCGTCAAGAGACCCAGTACTTC. The complete variable domain, with remaining parts taken from reference TRBV5-1 and TRBJ2-5, reads KAGVTQTPRYLIKTRGQQVTLSCSPISGHRSVSWYQQTPGQGLQFLFEYFSETQRNKGNFPGRFSGRQFSNSRSEMNVSTLELGDSALYLCASSLSGLARQETQYFGPGTRLLVL.

This clonotype was observed many times. The chain carries TRBV15 and TRBJ2-1; a possible D gene is TRBD2 (6 bases). Germline V gives CDR1 LNHNV, CDR2 YYDKDF (reference sequence). This CDR3 is built from 13 residues. V was trimmed by 4 bases and J by 5 bases, leaving 9 bases between them. The CDR3 DNA sequence: TGTGCCACCAGCATGGACTATAACAATGAGCAGTTCTTC. Translating it yields CATSMDYNNEQFF.

In DNA form, the CDR3 reads TGTGCCATCAGAGATCCAGGGGAAAATATGGATACGCAGTATTTT. Its protein is CAIRDPGENMDTQYF. The V call is TRBV10-3, the J call TRBJ2-3, with D possibly being TRBD1 (6 bases). The V gene's germline CDR1 is ENHRY and CDR2 SYGVKD. The ends were cut back, 6 bases at V and 6 bases at J, with 19 bases in the middle. The CDR3 length is 15 residues.

This clonotype was seen a handful of times. The J gene is TRBJ2-5, the V gene TRBV10-3; D possibly uses TRBD1 or TRBD2 (5 bases each). This CDR3 contains 16 residues. Trimming pared 4 bases from V and 4 bases from J, leaving 19 bases between. Germline V CDR1 and CDR2: ENHRY, SYGVKD. CDR3 nucleotide sequence: TGTGCCATCAGTGCCGACGGTGGGGGAAGGAGAGAGACCCAGTACTTC. As protein: CAISADGGGRRETQYF.

With respect to this clonotype: Since a much larger clone is just one base distant, this may be a read error. This chain uses TRBV7-9 with TRBJ1-5; unclear D gene. This CDR3 region has 13 residues. Looked up from germline, CDR1 is SEHNR and CDR2 is FQNEAQ (reference sequence). V was clipped by 5 bases and J by 9 bases, with 14 bases between them. The CDR3 region has the DNA TGTGCCAGCAGCATCGACAAGGCCGGGCCCCAGCATTTT. It yields the protein CASSIDKAGPQHF.

This chain uses TRBV6-1 with TRBJ2-2, with 10 bases that match TRBD2. This CDR3 is 15 amino acids long. The V segment lost 7 bases and the J segment 0 bases; nucleotides outside the gene matches: 2. Per germline, CDR1 MNHNS and CDR2 SASEGT. The CDR3 is CASTSGGSNTGELFF. The DNA for the CDR3 is TGTGCCAGCACTAGCGGGGGATCGAACACCGGGGAGCTGTTTTTT.

CDR3 sequence reads: CSVSPGGSSYNEQFF. The CDR3 DNA follows: TGCAGTGTGTCTCCGGGGGGGAGCTCCTACAATGAGCAGTTCTTC. The chain has TRBV20-1 and TRBJ2-1, with 8 nucleotides matching TRBD2. Germline CDR1 is DFQATT and CDR2 is SNEGSKA (reference sequence). CDR3 length equals 15 residues. V dropped 7 bases and J dropped 0; count of bases not matched to a gene: 8.